This TCR beta chain was captured by sequencing in a study of regulatory T cells in long-lasting Graves disease. This clonotype came up many times. The antigen is undetermined. Arm-PCR of CDR3 regions and iRepertoire HTBI primers were the basis on which TCR beta libraries were built. TCRdb passed the multiplex PCR reads through MiXCR, listing each CDR3 protein once. Of 200,000 to 250,000 distinct CDR3 sequences detected, roughly 20% appear once; the ten largest clones hold about 12%. The ends were cut back, 5 bases at V and 2 bases at J, with 11 bases in the middle. Germline CDR1 and CDR2: SEHNR and FQNEAQ (reference sequence). The CDR3 is 14 residues long. Study-level findings and limits: New patients shared 750 to 1,000 public clonotypes, and persistent patients shared more, with 2,741. Persistent disease preferred TRBV28, TRBJ1-2 and TRBJ2-5; new disease, TRBV20-1 and TRBJ2-1.

The sample's time point: newly diagnosed GD, antithyroid drugs for less than 3 months. The TCR library was made from RNA extracted from PBMCs. The data also belong to a second study, concerning T cells in Graves' hyperthyroidism and ophthalmopathy.

The origin of this receptor is a woman aged 25-40 years with Graves disease. Source: peripheral blood mononuclear cells (PBMCs), taken at new diagnosis, from a patient treated with antithyroid drugs. This chain links TRBV7-9 with TRBJ2-3; TRBD1 is a possible D gene (6 bases). In DNA, the CDR3 is TGTGCCAGCAGCCCCACAGGGACCACAGATACGCAGTATTTT. This gives the protein CASSPTGTTDTQYF.